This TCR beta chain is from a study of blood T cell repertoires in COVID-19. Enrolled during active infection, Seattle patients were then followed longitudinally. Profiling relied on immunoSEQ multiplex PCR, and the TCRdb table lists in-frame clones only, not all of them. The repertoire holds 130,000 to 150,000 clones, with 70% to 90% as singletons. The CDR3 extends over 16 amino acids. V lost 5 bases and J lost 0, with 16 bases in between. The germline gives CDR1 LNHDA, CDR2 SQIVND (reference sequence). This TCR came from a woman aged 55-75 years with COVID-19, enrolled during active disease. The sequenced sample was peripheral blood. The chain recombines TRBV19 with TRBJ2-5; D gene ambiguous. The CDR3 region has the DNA TGTGCCAGTAGTTCTAAGAACCAACTGTACCAAGAGACCCAGTACTTC. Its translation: CASSSKNQLYQETQYF.